A single sample gave rise to the 32 T cell receptor beta chains below, sequenced in a study of T cells in Graves' hyperthyroidism and ophthalmopathy. RNA transcripts were the template for amplifying TCR beta CDR3 regions. First-round RT-PCR targeting the TCR CDR3 was performed with the HTBI primer set. Each CDR3 protein is one row after TCRdb ran MiXCR on the multiplex PCR reads. The sample contains about 600,000 distinct CDR3 sequences, about a sixth of which appear only once. Specimen: blood. Every receptor here comes from a woman aged 40 to 49 with Graves' ophthalmopathy.

This chain uses TRBV3-1 with TRBJ2-7; D may be TRBD2 (6 bases). The CDR3 is 16 amino acids. Looked up from germline, CDR1 is LGHDT and CDR2 is YNNKEL (reference sequence). The ends were cut back, 4 bases at V and 0 bases at J, with 16 bases in the middle. The CDR3: CASSPTNLGLSYEQYF. The DNA of the CDR3 is TGTGCCAGCAGCCCCACAAACCTGGGACTCTCCTACGAGCAGTACTTC.

This clonotype appeared many times. J is TRBJ2-5 and V is TRBV3-1, with 9 bases that match TRBD2. V shed 3 bases and J 2 bases; nucleotides not matched to a gene: 7. Germline V gene data show CDR1 as LGHDT and CDR2 as YNNKEL (reference sequence). The CDR3 is made up of 16 amino acids. The CDR3 is CASSQGIAGVQETQYF. The CDR3 coding sequence is TGTGCCAGCAGCCAGGGAATAGCGGGAGTTCAAGAGACCCAGTACTTC.

This clonotype occurred a few times. The chain combines TRBV7-2 with TRBJ1-5; D not certain. The V end lost 1 base, the J end lost 4 bases, and 11 bases lay between the germline ends. This CDR3 has 15 residues. Germline V CDR1 and CDR2: SGHTA, FQGNSA. The CDR3 nucleotides are TGTGCCAGCAGCTTAGGAGGCGTATTGAATCAGCCCCAGCATTTT. Residues: CASSLGGVLNQPQHF.

The chain is built from TRBV7-2 and TRBJ2-5, with TRBD2 identical over 11 bases. V gave up 5 bases and J gave up 4 bases; unmatched junction bases: 9. Germline V gives CDR1 SGHTA, CDR2 FQGNSA. The CDR3 totals 16 residues. CDR3: CASSPSIAGGAETQYF. CDR3 DNA sequence: TGTGCCAGCAGCCCATCCATAGCGGGAGGGGCAGAGACCCAGTACTTC.

This clonotype was found a few times. V gene TRBV6-1 combines with J gene TRBJ2-3, with TRBD2 identical over 13 bases. Germline CDR1 is MNHNS and CDR2 is SASEGT. This CDR3 has 18 residues. Unmatched junction bases numbered 14, after V lost 6 bases and J lost 5 bases. In DNA form, the CDR3 reads TGTGCCAGCAGAGACCAACCGGGACTAGCGGGATGGAAAGATACGCAGTATTTT. It yields the protein CASRDQPGLAGWKDTQYF.

This clonotype showed up many times. The chain combines TRBV7-8 with TRBJ2-2; a weak D match, TRBD1 (6 bases). Germline V gene lookup returns CDR1 SGHVS and CDR2 FQNEAQ. V lost 5 bases, J lost 4 bases, and 8 bases lay in between. This CDR3 is 13 amino acids long. CDR3 sequence: CASSPRGTGELFF. The CDR3 nucleotides read TGTGCCAGCAGCCCCAGGGGCACCGGGGAGCTGTTTTTT. Together with reference TRBV7-8 and TRBJ2-2, the CDR3 gives the full variable domain: GAGVSQSPRYKVAKRGQDVALRCDPISGHVSLFWYQQALGQGPEFLTYFQNEAQLDKSGLPSDRFFAERPEGSVSTLKIQRTQQEDSAVYLCASSPRGTGELFFGEGSRLTVL.

In its sample, this clonotype was seen a few times. Since a much larger clone is just one base distant, this may be a read error. The chain carries TRBV20-1 and TRBJ1-1; 8 bases agree with TRBD1. The CDR3 totals 15 residues. Trimming at V came to 5 bases and at J to 0 bases, leaving 8 bases not matched to a gene. The germline V gene encodes CDR1 DFQATT and CDR2 SNEGSKA (reference sequence). DNA for the CDR3: TGCAGTGCTCGCAAACAGGGGGGCATGAACACTGAAGCTTTCTTT. The encoded protein is CSARKQGGMNTEAFF.

Remarks on this clonotype: A single base separates this from a much larger clone, so it may be a read error. The J gene is TRBJ1-2, the V gene TRBV2; the D is unclear. The germline gives CDR1 SNHLY, CDR2 FYNNEI. This CDR3 is 15 amino acids long. Trimming stripped 4 bases from V and 4 bases from J, with 16 bases between. This CDR3 is CASSAGGLLGYGYTF. The CDR3 bases are TGTGCCAGCAGTGCCGGAGGGCTGTTGGGCTATGGCTACACCTTC.

Many counts were recorded for this clonotype. The CDR3 DNA sequence: TGTGCCAGCTCACCGACAGGGAACACCGGGGAGCTGTTTTTT. Protein product: CASSPTGNTGELFF. The V gene is TRBV18, the J gene TRBJ2-2; D is perhaps TRBD1 (6 bases). Deletions cut 3 bases from V and 1 base from J, with 6 bases between. The length of the CDR3 is 14 residues. Germline V gene lookup returns CDR1 KGHSH and CDR2 LQKENI.

This clonotype was seen more than once but under ten times. The chain carries TRBV13 and TRBJ2-1; D call uncertain. V lost 4 bases and J lost 8, with 12 bases in between. Germline V lookup: CDR1 PRHDT, CDR2 FYEKMQ (reference sequence). The length of the CDR3 is 13 residues. The CDR3 sequence: CASSSVQPDEQFF. The CDR3 nucleotides read TGTGCCAGCAGCTCAGTCCAGCCCGATGAGCAGTTCTTC.

V and J are TRBV20-1 and TRBJ2-5; 7 bases fit TRBD2. Germline assignment: CDR1 DFQATT and CDR2 SNEGSKA (reference sequence). The CDR3 spans 14 residues. V was pared by 6 bases and J by 5 bases, with 12 bases of the junction left unmatched. The CDR3 reads CSAISAGEGETQYF. The DNA for the CDR3 is TGCAGTGCCATATCGGCGGGAGAAGGGGAGACCCAGTACTTC.

This clonotype showed up many times. The chain carries TRBV2 and TRBJ2-7; a possible D gene is TRBD2 (6 bases). This CDR3 contains 14 residues. Germline V gene sequence: CDR1 SNHLY, CDR2 FYNNEI. Trimming shortened V by 5 bases and J by 4 bases, and 15 bases separated the two germline ends. CDR3 sequence (DNA): TGTGCCAGCAGTTGGGCTAGCGTTTCGTACGAGCAGTACTTC. Encoded protein: CASSWASVSYEQYF.

This clonotype showed up many times. The genes are TRBV6-1 and TRBJ1-1; D possibly corresponds to TRBD1 (6 bases). V lost 5 bases to trimming and J lost 3 bases, with 16 bases between them. The CDR3 has 15 residues. The germline V gene has CDR1 MNHNS and CDR2 SASEGT. In DNA, the CDR3 is TGTGCCAGCAGTTTAAGACAGGACGGGCACACTGAAGCTTTCTTT. It codes for CASSLRQDGHTEAFF.

This chain connects TRBV28 to TRBJ1-2; D not resolved. Germline V gene sequence: CDR1 MDHEN, CDR2 SYDVKM. The CDR3 loop spans 16 amino acids. Trimming pared 5 bases from V and 3 bases from J, leaving 19 bases between. The chain's CDR3 is CASSPPPLPSHYGYTF. CDR3 in DNA: TGTGCCAGCAGTCCTCCCCCCCTCCCCAGCCACTATGGCTACACCTTC.

This clonotype was found a few times. The V gene is TRBV30, the J gene TRBJ1-6; D is possibly TRBD1 (5 bases). CDR1 and CDR2 from the germline V gene are GTSNPN and SVGIG (reference sequence). This CDR3 is 13 amino acids long. Trimming cost V 2 bases and J 5 bases, with 7 bases left between them. DNA for the CDR3: TGTGCCTGGAGTCGACAGAATAATTCACCCCTCCACTTT. Translated, it gives CAWSRQNNSPLHF. The entire variable domain, with the rest obtained from reference TRBV30 and TRBJ1-6, is as follows: SQTIHQWPATLVQPVGSPLSLECTVEGTSNPNLYWYRQAAGRGLQLLFYSVGIGQISSEVPQNLSASRPQDRQFILSSKKLLLSDSGFYLCAWSRQNNSPLHFGNGTRLTVT.

The chain links TRBV29-1 to TRBJ1-1; D remains unclear. V was shortened by 4 bases and J by 3 bases, with 15 bases between the two germline ends. CDR1 and CDR2 from the germline V gene are SQVTM and ANQGSEA. CDR3 length equals 14 residues. CDR3 DNA sequence: TGCAGCGTTGCTTGGGCACCATCGGACACTGAAGCTTTCTTT. Translation gives CSVAWAPSDTEAFF. Together with reference TRBV29-1 and TRBJ1-1, the CDR3 gives the full variable domain: SAVISQKPSRDICQRGTSLTIQCQVDSQVTMMFWYRQQPGQSLTLIATANQGSEATYESGFVIDKFPISRPNLTFSTLTVSNMSPEDSSIYLCSVAWAPSDTEAFFGQGTRLTVV.

This clonotype was seen more than once but under ten times. The chain is built from TRBV29-1 and TRBJ2-3; TRBD2 agrees at 8 bases. With V trimmed by 4 bases and J by 3 bases, 9 bases remained unmatched. Germline-derived CDR1 and CDR2 are SQVTM and ANQGSEA. The CDR3 covers 15 residues. The CDR3 DNA sequence: TGCAGCGTTGCCGGGACTAGTGGAGCAACAGATACGCAGTATTTT. Its protein is CSVAGTSGATDTQYF.

This clonotype was counted a few times. The CDR3, as DNA: TGTGCCAGCAGCTCACAGGGTGAGGACATTCAGTACTTC. This codes for CASSSQGEDIQYF. The chain has TRBV12-3 or TRBV12-4 and TRBJ2-4; possible D gene TRBD1, 6 bases. V was clipped by 6 bases and J by 8 bases, with 14 bases between them. The CDR3 is 13 amino acids.

J is TRBJ2-1 and V is TRBV30, with D possibly being TRBD1 or TRBD2 (5 bases each). Trimming took 7 bases from V and 2 from J, leaving 15 bases between them. This CDR3 contains 14 residues. The germline gives CDR1 GTSNPN, CDR2 SVGIG (reference sequence). CDR3 nucleotides: TGTGCCTTCAATACCGGGGCCGCCTACAATGAGCAGTTCTTC. This encodes CAFNTGAAYNEQFF.

The chain combines TRBV5-5 with TRBJ2-5; D perhaps matches TRBD1 (5 bases). Germline CDR1 and CDR2: SGHKS and YYEKEE (reference sequence). Trimming left V 0 bases short and J 10 bases short, with 13 bases between. This CDR3 comprises 13 residues. The chain's CDR3 is CASSLAGQGDQYF. The DNA for the CDR3 is TGTGCCAGCAGCTTGGCGGGCCAGGGCGACCAGTACTTC. The full variable domain, in which reference TRBV5-5 and TRBJ2-5 provide the parts outside the CDR3, is DAGVTQSPTHLIKTRGQQVTLRCSPISGHKSVSWYQQVLGQGPQFIFQYYEKEERGRGNFPDRFSARQFPNYSSELNVNALLLGDSALYLCASSLAGQGDQYFGPGTRLLVL.

The chain has TRBV20-1 and TRBJ2-5; no definite D call. There are 14 residues in the CDR3. Deletions cut 1 base from V and 1 base from J, with 10 bases between. Germline V gene data show CDR1 as DFQATT and CDR2 as SNEGSKA (reference sequence). The CDR3 protein is CSARVGFFQETQYF. The CDR3 DNA reads as TGCAGTGCTAGAGTGGGATTCTTCCAAGAGACCCAGTACTTC.

This clonotype has ten or more counts. The rearrangement uses TRBV28 and TRBJ1-1, with D unresolved. The CDR3 consists of 12 residues. Germline-derived CDR1 and CDR2 are MDHEN and SYDVKM. V lost 7 bases and J lost 4, with 10 bases in between. CDR3 coding DNA: TGTGCCAGCAAATCCCCAACCACTGAAGCTTTCTTT. It specifies CASKSPTTEAFF. Drawing the rest from reference TRBV28 and TRBJ1-1, the complete variable domain is DVKVTQSSRYLVKRTGEKVFLECVQDMDHENMFWYRQDPGLGLRLIYFSYDVKMKEKGDIPEGYSVSREKKERFSLILESASTNQTSMYLCASKSPTTEAFFGQGTRLTVV.

This clonotype was counted a few times. The chain combines TRBV20-1 with TRBJ2-4; TRBD1 might be the D (5 bases). V lost 6 bases to trimming and J lost 2 bases, with 20 bases between them. The CDR3 spans 16 residues. Per germline, CDR1 DFQATT and CDR2 SNEGSKA (reference sequence). The CDR3 coding sequence is TGCAGTGCCCCGCATAAGGCAGGGCGGACCAAAAACATTCAGTACTTC. Protein sequence: CSAPHKAGRTKNIQYF.

This rearrangement joins TRBV19 to TRBJ2-1, with D hard to call. Germline loops: CDR1 LNHDA, CDR2 SQIVND (reference sequence). V was pared by 1 base and J by 4 bases, with 5 bases between. The CDR3 spans 13 residues. The CDR3 DNA reads TGTGCCAGTAGTATAGCCCATTACAATGAGCAGTTCTTC. It specifies CASSIAHYNEQFF.

The chain links TRBV2 to TRBJ2-6; a possible D gene is TRBD1 (5 bases). V dropped 6 bases and J dropped 0 bases, with 9 bases sitting between them. The CDR3 sequence is 15 residues long. The germline V gene has CDR1 SNHLY and CDR2 FYNNEI. CDR3 coding DNA: TGTGCCAGCAGGTTGACAGTCTCTGGGGCCAACGTCCTGACTTTC. This sequence encodes CASRLTVSGANVLTF.

This clonotype was detected ten times or more. The genes are TRBV5-1 and TRBJ2-1; D remains ambiguous. Trimming cost V 4 bases and J 5 bases, with 16 bases left between them. The CDR3 length is 15 residues. Looked up from germline, CDR1 is SGHRS and CDR2 is YFSETQ. The CDR3 DNA is TGCGCCAGCAGCCCTAGGCACTCCCTAGACAATGAGCAGTTCTTC. This gives the protein CASSPRHSLDNEQFF.

With respect to this clonotype: A much larger clone differs from this one at a single base, so this may be a read error. This chain uses TRBV27 with TRBJ2-3, with 7 bases matching TRBD2. Germline trimming cut 6 bases from V and 5 bases from J; bases unmatched to any gene: 14. The CDR3 consists of 16 residues. Germline V lookup: CDR1 MNHEY, CDR2 SMNVEV (reference sequence). DNA of the CDR3: TGTGCCAGCAGGCTGAACAGGAGGCGCGGGGGAGATACGCAGTATTTT. Translated, it gives CASRLNRRRGGDTQYF.

Comment on this clonotype: A junction end diverges from the germline sequence, so it may reflect a read error. The chain combines TRBV5-5 with TRBJ2-2; D may match TRBD1 or TRBD2 (5 bases each). Germline CDR1 is SGHKS and CDR2 is YYEKEE (reference sequence). CDR3 length: 16 residues. DNA of the CDR3: TGTGCCAGCAGTAAGGGGTTCGTTAAGAACACCGGGGAGCTGTCTTTT. It translates to CASSKGFVKNTGELSF.

This clonotype has a single count. One base away lies a much larger clone, so this may be a sequencing read error. The chain has TRBV28 and TRBJ2-1; 7 nucleotides line up with TRBD2. Germline CDR1 is MDHEN and CDR2 is SYDVKM. The CDR3 has 15 residues. The junction had 17 bases not matched to a gene; V was cut back by 8 bases and J by 10 bases. CDR3 nucleotides: TGTGCCAGCCCGACAGTCCAGCGGGGTCGGGGAGAGCAGTTCTTC. Its protein is CASPTVQRGRGEQFF.

This clonotype has at least ten counts. V and J are TRBV12-3 or TRBV12-4 and TRBJ1-4, with D possibly matching TRBD1 (6 bases). This CDR3 region has 13 residues. Trimming pared 5 bases from V and 7 bases from J, leaving 11 bases between. The CDR3 DNA reads as TGTGCCAGCAGTACAGGGCCTACTGAAAAACTGTTTTTT. The encoded protein is CASSTGPTEKLFF.

This chain links TRBV15 with TRBJ2-6; tentatively, D is TRBD1 (6 bases). CDR1 and CDR2 from the germline V gene are LNHNV and YYDKDF (reference sequence). The length of the CDR3 is 17 residues. Trimming pared 4 bases from V and 4 bases from J, leaving 17 bases between. The DNA of the CDR3 is TGTGCCACCAGCACCCTAACAGGGTCCACCGGGGCCAACGTCCTGACTTTC. Its translation is CATSTLTGSTGANVLTF.

This clonotype showed up many times. This chain joins TRBV7-9 and TRBJ1-4; 7 bases line up with TRBD1. The J segment lost 8 bases and the V segment lost 5 bases, leaving 2 bases of the junction unmatched. Germline CDR1 reads SEHNR; CDR2 reads FQNEAQ (reference sequence). CDR3 size: 12 residues. This CDR3 reads CASSQGGEKLFF. CDR3 nucleotide sequence: TGTGCCAGCAGCCAGGGGGGCGAAAAACTGTTTTTT.